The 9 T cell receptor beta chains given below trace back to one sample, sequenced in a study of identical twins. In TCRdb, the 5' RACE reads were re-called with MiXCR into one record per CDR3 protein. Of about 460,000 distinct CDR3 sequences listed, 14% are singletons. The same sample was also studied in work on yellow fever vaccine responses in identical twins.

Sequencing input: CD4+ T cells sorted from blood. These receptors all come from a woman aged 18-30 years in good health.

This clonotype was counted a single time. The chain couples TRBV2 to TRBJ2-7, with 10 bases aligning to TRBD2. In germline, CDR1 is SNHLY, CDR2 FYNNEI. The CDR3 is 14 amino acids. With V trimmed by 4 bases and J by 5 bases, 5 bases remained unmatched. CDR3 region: CASSGGTSVDEQYF. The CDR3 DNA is TGTGCCAGCAGTGGGGGGACTAGCGTGGACGAGCAGTACTTC.

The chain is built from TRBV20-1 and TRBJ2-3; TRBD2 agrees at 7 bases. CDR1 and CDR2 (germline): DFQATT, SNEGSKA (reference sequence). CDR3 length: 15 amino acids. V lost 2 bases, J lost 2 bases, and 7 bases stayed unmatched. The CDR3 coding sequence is TGCAGTGCTAGACCCCCCGGGACTACCACAGATACGCAGTATTTT. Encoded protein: CSARPPGTTTDTQYF.

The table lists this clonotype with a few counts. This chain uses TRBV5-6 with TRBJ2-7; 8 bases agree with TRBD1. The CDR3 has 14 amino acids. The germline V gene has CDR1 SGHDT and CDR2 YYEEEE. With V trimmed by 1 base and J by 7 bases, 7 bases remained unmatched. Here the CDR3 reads CASSLLRTGTEQYF. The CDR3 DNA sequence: TGTGCCAGCAGCTTGCTTCGGACAGGGACGGAGCAGTACTTC.

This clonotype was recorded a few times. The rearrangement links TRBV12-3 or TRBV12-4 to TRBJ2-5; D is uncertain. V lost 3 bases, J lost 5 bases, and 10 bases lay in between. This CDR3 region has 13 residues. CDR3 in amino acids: CASSFKVGETQYF. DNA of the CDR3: TGTGCCAGCAGTTTCAAGGTCGGCGAGACCCAGTACTTC.

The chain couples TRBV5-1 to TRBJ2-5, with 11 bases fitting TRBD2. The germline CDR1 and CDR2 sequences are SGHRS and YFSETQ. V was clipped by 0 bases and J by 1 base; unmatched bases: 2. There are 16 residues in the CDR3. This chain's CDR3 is CASSLAGTSGQETQYF. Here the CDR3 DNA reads TGCGCCAGCAGCTTGGCCGGGACTAGCGGCCAAGAGACCCAGTACTTC. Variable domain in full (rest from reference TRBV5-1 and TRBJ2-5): KAGVTQTPRYLIKTRGQQVTLSCSPISGHRSVSWYQQTPGQGLQFLFEYFSETQRNKGNFPGRFSGRQFSNSRSEMNVSTLELGDSALYLCASSLAGTSGQETQYFGPGTRLLVL.

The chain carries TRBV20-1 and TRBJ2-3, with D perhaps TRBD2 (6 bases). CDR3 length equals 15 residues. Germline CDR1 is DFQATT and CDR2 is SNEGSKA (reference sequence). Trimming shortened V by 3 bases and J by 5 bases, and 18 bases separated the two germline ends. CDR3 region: CSARRKPGLRDTQYF. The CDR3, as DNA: TGCAGTGCTAGGCGCAAACCGGGACTCAGAGATACGCAGTATTTT.

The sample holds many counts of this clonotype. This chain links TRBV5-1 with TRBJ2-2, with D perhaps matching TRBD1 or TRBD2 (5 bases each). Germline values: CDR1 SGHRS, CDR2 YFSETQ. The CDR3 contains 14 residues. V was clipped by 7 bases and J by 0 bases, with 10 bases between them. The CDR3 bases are TGCGCCAGCTCTGGGGGAGCGAACACCGGGGAGCTGTTTTTT. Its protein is CASSGGANTGELFF.

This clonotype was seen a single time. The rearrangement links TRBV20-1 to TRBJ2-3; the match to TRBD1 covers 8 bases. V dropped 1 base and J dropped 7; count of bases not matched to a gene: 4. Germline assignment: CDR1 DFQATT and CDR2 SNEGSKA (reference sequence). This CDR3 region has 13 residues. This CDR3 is CSARAGGPNTQYF. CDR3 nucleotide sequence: TGCAGTGCTAGAGCAGGGGGCCCTAATACGCAGTATTTT.

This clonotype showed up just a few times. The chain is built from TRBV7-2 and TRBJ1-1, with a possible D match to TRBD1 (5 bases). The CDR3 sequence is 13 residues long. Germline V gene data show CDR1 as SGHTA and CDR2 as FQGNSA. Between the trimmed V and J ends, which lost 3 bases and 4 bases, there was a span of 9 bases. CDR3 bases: TGTGCCAGCAGCTTGGGGGGAACCACTGAAGCTTTCTTT. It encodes CASSLGGTTEAFF.